What follows are 23 T cell receptor beta chains derived from one specimen sequenced in a study of cytomegalovirus exposure and HLA in healthy donors (dated 2017 in TCRdb). To prepare the library, the immunoSEQ multiplex PCR assay was applied. The multiplex PCR relied on a mix of 60 forward primers for TCR Vbeta segments and 13 reverse primers for TCR Jbeta segments. TCRdb re-hosts the immuneACCESS table, in-frame sequences only. Its copies lack some clones; in the studies checked, an unresolved V gene accounts for under half of them, and the cause for the rest is not known. Here the sample has about 82,000 clones; over 75% occur a single time. In total, the top ten clones hold under 15% of the sample. The sequencing sample was made of PBMCs. Receptor source: a human donor in good health.

This clone has more than one count but fewer than ten. The J gene is TRBJ1-2, the V gene TRBV6-5; D might be TRBD1 (5 bases). The CDR3 length is 13 residues. Germline CDR1 and CDR2: MNHEY and SVGAGI. V shed 7 bases and J shed 2 bases, with 11 bases lying between them. CDR3: CASTLGLNYGYTF. The CDR3 coding sequence is TGTGCCAGCACCTTGGGACTGAACTATGGCTACACCTTC.

V usage is TRBV5-1 and J usage is TRBJ2-5, with unresolved D. Per the germline V gene, CDR1 is SGHRS and CDR2 is YFSETQ. The length of the CDR3 is 13 residues. The V and J ends lost 5 bases and 0 bases respectively, with 8 bases between them. The CDR3 DNA follows: TGCGCCAGCAGTGAATCTAACCAAGAGACCCAGTACTTC. This encodes CASSESNQETQYF. Full variable domain (rest looked up from reference TRBV5-1 and TRBJ2-5): KAGVTQTPRYLIKTRGQQVTLSCSPISGHRSVSWYQQTPGQGLQFLFEYFSETQRNKGNFPGRFSGRQFSNSRSEMNVSTLELGDSALYLCASSESNQETQYFGPGTRLLVL.

This chain uses TRBV30 with TRBJ1-6, with D possibly TRBD1 on 5 matching bases. V lost 0 bases and J 3 bases, leaving 6 bases between the germline ends. Germline CDR1 GTSNPN, CDR2 SVGIG (reference sequence). This CDR3 spans 14 amino acids. The CDR3 coding sequence is TGTGCCTGGAGTGTAAGGGGCTATAATTCACCCCTCCACTTT. Translated: CAWSVRGYNSPLHF.

The chain combines TRBV19 with TRBJ2-7, with 8 bases lining up with TRBD1. CDR3 size: 14 residues. Germline lookup yields CDR1 LNHDA and CDR2 SQIVND (reference sequence). Unmatched junction bases numbered 5, after V lost 6 bases and J lost 1 base. This CDR3 reads CASSEHRGSYEQYF. CDR3 DNA: TGTGCCAGTAGCGAACACAGGGGGTCCTACGAGCAGTACTTC.

This clone has a handful of counts. J is TRBJ2-1 and V is TRBV29-1; D might be TRBD2 (7 bases). Germline CDR1 and CDR2: SQVTM and ANQGSEA. V was cut by 1 base and J by 3 bases, with 13 bases left in between. This CDR3 has 15 amino acids. DNA for the CDR3: TGCAGCGTTGAAGGGGGGGGACAATTCTACAATGAGCAGTTCTTC. Protein product: CSVEGGGQFYNEQFF.

V usage is TRBV5-1 and J usage is TRBJ2-1, with 12 bases that match TRBD2. CDR3 length: 15 residues. V dropped 3 bases and J dropped 4; count of bases not matched to a gene: 2. Per the germline V gene, CDR1 is SGHRS and CDR2 is YFSETQ. CDR3 region: CASSSGTSGYNEQFF. The CDR3 DNA reads TGCGCCAGCAGCTCCGGGACTAGCGGGTACAATGAGCAGTTCTTC. Together with reference TRBV5-1 and TRBJ2-1, the CDR3 gives the full variable domain: KAGVTQTPRYLIKTRGQQVTLSCSPISGHRSVSWYQQTPGQGLQFLFEYFSETQRNKGNFPGRFSGRQFSNSRSEMNVSTLELGDSALYLCASSSGTSGYNEQFFGPGTRLTVL.

This clone was seen a handful of times. The chain joins TRBV29-1 to TRBJ2-3; TRBD2 matches 10 bases. Per the germline V gene, CDR1 is SQVTM and CDR2 is ANQGSEA. V was clipped by 7 bases and J by 0 bases; unmatched bases: 7. The CDR3 loop spans 15 amino acids. The CDR3 DNA reads TGCAGCGCAAGCGGGAGGGACACTAGCACAGATACGCAGTATTTT. Encoded protein: CSASGRDTSTDTQYF.

The V and J genes are TRBV9 and TRBJ1-1, with TRBD1 identical over 8 bases. Looked up from germline, CDR1 is SGDLS and CDR2 is YYNGEE. Trimming at V came to 2 bases and at J to 5 bases, leaving 11 bases not matched to a gene. The CDR3 is made up of 16 amino acids. CDR3 loop: CASSVATGGWETEAFF. Here the CDR3 DNA reads TGTGCCAGCAGCGTTGCCACAGGGGGTTGGGAAACTGAAGCTTTCTTT.

This clone was detected a few times. The genes are TRBV14 and TRBJ2-1; weak D call: TRBD2 (6 bases). Germline V gives CDR1 SGHDN, CDR2 FVKESK. The CDR3 contains 13 residues. V lost 4 bases and J 14 bases, leaving 18 bases between the germline ends. CDR3: CASSPRVGDWEFF. CDR3 nucleotide sequence: TGTGCCAGCAGCCCCCGCGTGGGGGACTGGGAGTTCTTC. The variable domain in full, completed from reference TRBV14 and TRBJ2-1, reads EAGVTQFPSHSVIEKGQTVTLRCDPISGHDNLYWYRRVMGKEIKFLLHFVKESKQDESGMPNNRFLAERTGGTYSTLKVQPAELEDSGVYFCASSPRVGDWEFFGPGTRLTVL.

CDR3 bases: TGTGCCAGCAGTCCCCTGGGGGGGGGCGCAGGAAACACCATATATTTT. Translated: CASSPLGGGAGNTIYF. The gene calls are TRBV27 and TRBJ1-3; D is possibly TRBD1 (6 bases). The CDR3 consists of 16 residues. Germline assignment: CDR1 MNHEY and CDR2 SMNVEV (reference sequence). V was clipped by 5 bases and J by 4 bases, with 18 bases between them.

This clone was detected once. The rearrangement joins TRBV23-1 to TRBJ2-6, with 9 nucleotides matching TRBD1. TRBV23-1 qualifies as an ORF whose function is uncertain. Trimming cost V 0 bases and J 1 base; bases outside gene matches: 7. The CDR3 contains 19 residues. CDR3 bases: TGCGCCAGCAGTCAATCGTTCGGGACAGGGTCGTCTGGGGCCAACGTCCTGACTTTC. Its protein product is CASSQSFGTGSSGANVLTF.

The V call is TRBV7-2, the J call TRBJ2-7, with a tentative D call TRBD1 (5 bases). V lost 4 bases to trimming and J lost 2 bases, with 9 bases between them. CDR1 and CDR2 (germline): SGHTA, FQGNSA. This CDR3 region has 13 residues. The CDR3 here is CASSSRQTYEQYF. DNA of the CDR3: TGTGCCAGCAGCTCCCGACAGACCTACGAGCAGTACTTC.

The V gene is TRBV9, the J gene TRBJ1-4; D not resolved. Trimming cost V 0 bases and J 2 bases, with 14 bases left between them. The germline CDR1 and CDR2 sequences are SGDLS and YYNGEE. The CDR3 is 17 amino acids. The CDR3 region is CASSVGNGRSTNEKLFF. Here the CDR3 DNA reads TGTGCCAGCAGCGTAGGAAATGGGAGGTCCACTAATGAAAAACTGTTTTTT. The full variable domain, rest sourced from reference TRBV9 and TRBJ1-4, is DSGVTQTPKHLITATGQRVTLRCSPRSGDLSVYWYQQSLDQGLQFLIQYYNGEERAKGNILERFSAQQFPDLHSELNLSSLELGDSALYFCASSVGNGRSTNEKLFFGSGTQLSVL.

The rearrangement uses TRBV5-8 and TRBJ2-2, with a possible D match to TRBD2 (5 bases). The germline gives CDR1 SGHTS, CDR2 YDEGEE. V gave up 4 bases and J gave up 5 bases, with 6 bases separating them. There are 12 residues in the CDR3. CDR3 nucleotides: TGTGCCAGCAGCCGGAGGACCGGGGAGCTGTTTTTT. It yields the protein CASSRRTGELFF.

This clone occurred once. This chain joins TRBV18 and TRBJ2-5, with unresolved D. The CDR3 extends over 12 amino acids. Germline-derived CDR1 and CDR2 are KGHSH and LQKENI. Trimming removed 3 bases at V and 4 bases at J, with 6 bases between. Here the CDR3 reads CASSPGRETQYF. The CDR3 DNA reads as TGTGCCAGCTCACCGGGCCGAGAGACCCAGTACTTC.

The chain links TRBV2 to TRBJ2-3; 9 bases agree with TRBD1. CDR1 is SNHLY, CDR2 FYNNEI, per germline. This CDR3 has 15 residues. The junction had 7 bases not matched to a gene; V was cut back by 8 bases and J by 1 base. Here the CDR3 reads CASGQGRGRTDTQYF. In nucleotides, the CDR3 is TGTGCCAGCGGACAGGGGCGGGGGCGCACAGATACGCAGTATTTT.

The V gene is TRBV5-4, the J gene TRBJ2-1, with 10 positions matching TRBD1. Germline V gene data show CDR1 as SGHNT and CDR2 as YYREEE (reference sequence). The CDR3 has 14 amino acids. V shed 4 bases and J 8 bases; nucleotides not matched to a gene: 6. CDR3 region: CASSPDRGRDEQFF. The CDR3 nucleotides read TGTGCCAGCAGCCCGGACAGGGGGAGGGATGAGCAGTTCTTC.

This clone appeared a few times. The gene calls are TRBV5-1 and TRBJ1-3; D is undetermined. The CDR3 is 14 amino acids. Germline V gene lookup returns CDR1 SGHRS and CDR2 YFSETQ. V lost 2 bases to trimming and J lost 4 bases, with 10 bases between them. The CDR3 sequence is CASSLAGEGNTIYF. The CDR3 DNA sequence: TGCGCCAGCAGCTTAGCCGGGGAAGGAAACACCATATATTTT.

The rearrangement joins TRBV5-1 to TRBJ2-1; TRBD2 aligns across 12 bases. The CDR3 has 14 residues. Looked up from germline, CDR1 is SGHRS and CDR2 is YFSETQ. J lost 6 bases, V lost 4 bases, and 2 bases had no gene match. CDR3 in DNA: TGCGCCAGCAGCCCGACTAGCGGGGGCAATGAGCAGTTCTTC. It is translated as CASSPTSGGNEQFF.

V and J are TRBV2 and TRBJ1-4; 9 nucleotides agree with TRBD1. The germline CDR1 and CDR2 sequences are SNHLY and FYNNEI. V was pared by 6 bases and J by 6 bases, with 5 bases of the junction left unmatched. The CDR3 is 14 amino acids. The CDR3 protein is CASSGQGKDEKLFF. For the CDR3, the DNA is TGTGCCAGCAGCGGACAGGGGAAGGATGAAAAACTGTTTTTT.

This chain connects TRBV7-9 to TRBJ1-2, with D perhaps matching TRBD1 (5 bases). Germline loops: CDR1 SEHNR, CDR2 FQNEAQ (reference sequence). This CDR3 region has 19 residues. V gave up 2 bases and J gave up 0 bases, with 22 bases separating them. CDR3 residues: CASSLRIGGSIRTNYGYTF. The CDR3 coding sequence is TGTGCCAGCAGCTTAAGGATTGGGGGGTCGATCAGAACTAACTATGGCTACACCTTC. The entire variable domain, with the rest obtained from reference TRBV7-9 and TRBJ1-2, is as follows: DTGVSQNPRHKITKRGQNVTFRCDPISEHNRLYWYRQTLGQGPEFLTYFQNEAQLEKSRLLSDRFSAERPKGSFSTLEIQRTEQGDSAMYLCASSLRIGGSIRTNYGYTFGSGTRLTVV.

The genes are TRBV28 and TRBJ1-1; D is undetermined. Germline CDR1 and CDR2: MDHEN and SYDVKM. Trimming took 3 bases from V and 3 from J, leaving 11 bases between them. The CDR3 covers 14 residues. CDR3 DNA: TGTGCCAGCAGTTTGGCGGTTCCGGACACTGAAGCTTTCTTT. This sequence encodes CASSLAVPDTEAFF.

The chain has TRBV10-2 and TRBJ2-7; no clear D gene. Trimming shortened V by 3 bases and J by 1 base, and 4 bases separated the two germline ends. CDR1 WSHSY and CDR2 SAAADI come from the germline V gene. The CDR3 is 12 amino acids. CDR3 in amino acids: CASSDSSYEQYF. CDR3 sequence (DNA): TGCGCCAGCAGTGACAGTTCCTACGAGCAGTACTTC.